The source of this T cell receptor beta chain is a study of blood T cell repertoires in COVID-19. Across the study: Whether acute or convalescent, the COVID-19 samples came from the United States, Italy and Spain. T cells, B-cell-depleted T cells, or PBMCs provided the cDNA or gDNA that served as material.

Per the original data handling: Estimated nucleated cell counts came from reference gene primer amplification. Repertoires were generated with immunoSEQ multiplex PCR, while TCRdb's copy carries only in-frame clones and drops some. V, J and clone size reflect that table, while D and trimming were determined from the DNA. In the table there are around 170,000 clones, approximately 84% of which are singletons. The CDR3 runs to 16 residues. Trimming at V came to 2 bases and at J to 1 base, leaving 5 bases not matched to a gene. Germline V CDR1 and CDR2: KGHDR, SFDVKD. The specimen sequenced was peripheral blood. The TCR was taken from a woman of 80 years or more with acute or convalescent COVID-19. The rearrangement joins TRBV24-1 to TRBJ2-3; 7 bases agree with TRBD2. The CDR3 bases are TGTGCCACCAGTGATTACCAGGGAGGGCGCACAGATACGCAGTATTTT. As protein: CATSDYQGGRTDTQYF.